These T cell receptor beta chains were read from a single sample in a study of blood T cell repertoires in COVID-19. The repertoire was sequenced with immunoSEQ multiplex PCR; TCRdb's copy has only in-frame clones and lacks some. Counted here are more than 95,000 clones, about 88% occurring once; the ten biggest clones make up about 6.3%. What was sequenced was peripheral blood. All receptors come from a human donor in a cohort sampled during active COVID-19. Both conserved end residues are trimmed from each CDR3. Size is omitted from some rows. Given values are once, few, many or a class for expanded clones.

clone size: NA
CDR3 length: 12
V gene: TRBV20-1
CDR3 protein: SASDWAGYNEQF

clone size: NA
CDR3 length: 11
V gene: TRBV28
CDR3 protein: ASSRTGPGGQY

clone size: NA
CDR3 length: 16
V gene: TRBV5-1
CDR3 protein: ASSLGGGELLFRDGYT

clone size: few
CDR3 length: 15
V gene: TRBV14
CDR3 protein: ASSQVVPSGYTDTQY

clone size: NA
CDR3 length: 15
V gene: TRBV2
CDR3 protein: ASSEGGRGPGSYEQY

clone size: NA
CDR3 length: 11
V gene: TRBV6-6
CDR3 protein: ASKGGGTDTQY

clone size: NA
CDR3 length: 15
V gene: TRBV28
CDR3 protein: ASSVHKPEATNEKLF

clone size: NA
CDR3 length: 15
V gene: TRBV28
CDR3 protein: ASSVITGQGISYEQY

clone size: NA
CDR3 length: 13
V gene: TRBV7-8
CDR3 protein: ASSLAPRGDYGYT

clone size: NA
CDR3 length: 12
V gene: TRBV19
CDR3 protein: ASEGQGGFGELF

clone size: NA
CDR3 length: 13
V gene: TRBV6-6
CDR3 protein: ASINRQGNNEKLF

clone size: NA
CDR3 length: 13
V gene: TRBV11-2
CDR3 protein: ASSLGLANYNEQF

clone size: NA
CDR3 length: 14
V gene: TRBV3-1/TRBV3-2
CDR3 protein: ASSLGLAGGGDEQF

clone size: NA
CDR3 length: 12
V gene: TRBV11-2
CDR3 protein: ASSFSESSYEQY